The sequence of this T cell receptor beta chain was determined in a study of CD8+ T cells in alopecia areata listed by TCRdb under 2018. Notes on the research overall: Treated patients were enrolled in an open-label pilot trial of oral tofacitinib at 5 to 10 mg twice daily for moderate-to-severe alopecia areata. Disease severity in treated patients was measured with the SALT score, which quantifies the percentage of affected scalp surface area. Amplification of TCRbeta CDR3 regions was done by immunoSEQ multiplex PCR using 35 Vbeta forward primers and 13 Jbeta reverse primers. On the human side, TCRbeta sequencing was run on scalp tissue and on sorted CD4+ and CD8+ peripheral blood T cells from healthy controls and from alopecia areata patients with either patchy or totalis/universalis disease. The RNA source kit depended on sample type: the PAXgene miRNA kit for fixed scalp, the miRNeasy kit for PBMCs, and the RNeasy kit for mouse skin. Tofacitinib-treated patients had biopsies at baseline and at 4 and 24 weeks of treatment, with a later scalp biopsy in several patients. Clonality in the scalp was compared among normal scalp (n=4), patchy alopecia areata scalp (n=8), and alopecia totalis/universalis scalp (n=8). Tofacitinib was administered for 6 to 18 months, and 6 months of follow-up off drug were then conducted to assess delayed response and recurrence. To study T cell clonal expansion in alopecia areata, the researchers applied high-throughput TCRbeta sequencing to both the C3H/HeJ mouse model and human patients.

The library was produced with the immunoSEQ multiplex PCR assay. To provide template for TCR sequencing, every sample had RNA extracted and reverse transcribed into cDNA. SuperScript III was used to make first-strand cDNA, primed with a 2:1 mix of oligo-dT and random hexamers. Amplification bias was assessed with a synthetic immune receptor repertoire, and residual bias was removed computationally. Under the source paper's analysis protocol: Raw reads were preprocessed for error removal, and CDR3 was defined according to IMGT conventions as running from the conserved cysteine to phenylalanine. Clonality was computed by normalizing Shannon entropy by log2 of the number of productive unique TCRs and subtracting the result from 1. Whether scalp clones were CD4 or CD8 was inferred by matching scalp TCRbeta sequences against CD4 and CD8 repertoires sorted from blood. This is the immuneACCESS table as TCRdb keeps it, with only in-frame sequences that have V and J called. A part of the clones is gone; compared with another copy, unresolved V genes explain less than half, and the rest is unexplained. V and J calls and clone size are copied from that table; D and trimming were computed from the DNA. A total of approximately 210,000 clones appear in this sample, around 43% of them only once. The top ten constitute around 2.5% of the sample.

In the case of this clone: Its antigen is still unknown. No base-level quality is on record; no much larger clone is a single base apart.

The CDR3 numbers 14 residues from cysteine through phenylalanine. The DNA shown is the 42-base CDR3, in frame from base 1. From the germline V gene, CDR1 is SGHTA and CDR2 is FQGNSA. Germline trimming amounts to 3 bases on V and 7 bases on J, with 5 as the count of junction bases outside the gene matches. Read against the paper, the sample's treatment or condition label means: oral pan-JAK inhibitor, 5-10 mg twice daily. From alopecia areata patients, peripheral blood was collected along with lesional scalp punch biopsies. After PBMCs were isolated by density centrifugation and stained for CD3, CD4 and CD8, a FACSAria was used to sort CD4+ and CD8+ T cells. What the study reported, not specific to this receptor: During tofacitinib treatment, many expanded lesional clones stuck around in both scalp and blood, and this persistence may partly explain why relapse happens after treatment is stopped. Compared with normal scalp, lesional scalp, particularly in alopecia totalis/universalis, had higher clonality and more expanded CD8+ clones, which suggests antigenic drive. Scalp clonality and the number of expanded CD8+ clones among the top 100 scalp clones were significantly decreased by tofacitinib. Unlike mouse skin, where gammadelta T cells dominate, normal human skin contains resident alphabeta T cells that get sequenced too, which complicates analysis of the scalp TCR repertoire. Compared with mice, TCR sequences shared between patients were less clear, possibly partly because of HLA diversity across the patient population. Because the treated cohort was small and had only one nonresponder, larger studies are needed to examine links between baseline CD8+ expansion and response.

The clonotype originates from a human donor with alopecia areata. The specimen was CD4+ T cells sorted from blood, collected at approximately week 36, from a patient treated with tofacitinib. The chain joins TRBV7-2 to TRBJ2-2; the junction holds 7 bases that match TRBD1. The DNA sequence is TGTGCCAGCAGCTTCGAGGGGGCGGTCGGGGAGCTGTTTTTT. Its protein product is CASSFEGAVGELFF.